This is a list of T cell receptor beta chains from one sample in a study of cytomegalovirus exposure and HLA in healthy donors. This table comes from immunoSEQ multiplex PCR, and its TCRdb copy is limited to in-frame clones, with some not included. Its clone listing holds approximately 51,000 clones. The sample taken for sequencing was PBMCs. The receptor source for this set is a man aged 35-49 years in good health and CMV-seropositive. CDR3s include the opening cysteine and the closing phenylalanine or tryptophan. A D gene is named only where the DNA matches it firmly.

d_call j_call v_call cdr3_nt cdr3_aa
. TRBJ2-7 TRBV19 TGTGCCAGTAGTGCCTCCGCAGGGATACCTTACGAGCAGTACTTC CASSASAGIPYEQYF
TRBD1 TRBJ2-6 TRBV29-1 TGCAGCGTTATGACAGGGGCGATCTCTGGGGCCAACGTCCTGACTTTC CSVMTGAISGANVLTF
TRBD1 TRBJ1-6 TRBV4-3 TGCGCCAGCAGCCAAGGGACCGGGACAGGGGATAATTCACCCCTCCACTTT CASSQGTGTGDNSPLHF
. TRBJ2-3 TRBV3-2 TGTGAGAGAACAGATACGCAGTATTTT CERTDTQYF
. TRBJ2-2 TRBV7-3 TGTGCCAGCAGCTTAACTAGCTATCCCACCGGGGAGCTGTTTTTT CASSLTSYPTGELFF
. TRBJ2-7 TRBV4-3 TGCGCCAGCAGCCAAGATCAGAGCGGGCAGGACCTCGACGAGCAGTACTTC CASSQDQSGQDLDEQYF
. TRBJ1-2 TRBV18 TGTGCCAGCTCACCAGTAGGCGGGGTTGAAGGCTACACCTTC CASSPVGGVEGYTF
. TRBJ2-7 TRBV6-5 TGTGCCAGCAGTTACAGTGGGACTGGAATTTACGAGCAGTACTTC CASSYSGTGIYEQYF
. TRBJ1-1 TRBV6-1 TGTGCCAGCAGTGAATCCGGACAGAACACTGAAGCTTTCTTT CASSESGQNTEAFF
. TRBJ2-1 TRBV9 TGTGCCAGCAGCGTACGGGGAGATTTGTACAATGAGCAGTTCTTC CASSVRGDLYNEQFF
TRBD1 TRBJ1-2 TRBV9 TGTGCCAGCAGCGTAGGTGGACAGGGAATAGAGGGCTACACCTTC CASSVGGQGIEGYTF
. TRBJ1-6 TRBV7-2 TGTGCCAGCAGCTTAGGCCAGGGGATATCACCCCTCCACTTT CASSLGQGISPLHF
TRBD1 TRBJ2-5 TRBV19 TGTGCCACCGCGGACAGGGGGCACCAAGAGACCCAGTACTTC CATADRGHQETQYF
. TRBJ2-6 TRBV27 TGTGCCAGCAGTTCCCTTGACAGCTCTGGGGCCAACGTCCTGACTTTC CASSSLDSSGANVLTF
. TRBJ1-5 TRBV7-6 TGTGCCAGCAGCTTTAACAGGGATCAGCCCCAGCATTTT CASSFNRDQPQHF
. TRBJ2-2 TRBV7-7 TGTGCCAGCAGCTTAACAGCCCTAACATCGAACACCGGGGAGCTGTTTTTT CASSLTALTSNTGELFF
. TRBJ1-1 TRBV6-5 TGTGCCAGCACTCAAACAGAGAACACTGAAGCTTTCTTT CASTQTENTEAFF
. TRBJ1-4 TRBV6-1 TGTGCCAGCCAATCGGGTATAAATGAAAAACTGTTTTTT CASQSGINEKLFF
TRBD2 TRBJ2-6 TRBV29-1 TGCAGCGTTGTCCGAGCGGGAGATGGGGCCAACGTCCTGACTTTC CSVVRAGDGANVLTF
. TRBJ1-1 TRBV5-6 TGTGCCAGCAGTCTGCGGGGTTTGGGCACTGAAGCTTTCTTT CASSLRGLGTEAFF
. TRBJ1-1 TRBV19 TGTGCCAGTAGTCAACAGGGGAACACTGAAGCTTTCTTT CASSQQGNTEAFF
. TRBJ2-5 TRBV5-1 TGCGCCAGCAGGTCCGGGGAGACCCAGTACTTC CASRSGETQYF
TRBD1 TRBJ2-5 TRBV5-1 TGCGCCAGCAGCTTGGGACAGGGACAAGAGACCCAGTACTTC CASSLGQGQETQYF
TRBD2 TRBJ2-5 TRBV9 TGTGCCAGCAGCGTAGCCACCGGGACTAGCGGACTCCAAGAGACCCAGTACTTC CASSVATGTSGLQETQYF
. TRBJ2-2 TRBV5-4 TGTGCCAGCAGCTTGGCCAGCGCCACCGGGGAGCTGTTTTTT CASSLASATGELFF
. TRBJ2-2 TRBV4-2 TGTGCCAGCAGCCAAGATCCCCTTAACACCGGGGAGCTGTTTTTT CASSQDPLNTGELFF
. TRBJ2-3 TRBV9 TGTGCCAGCAGCGTCCGAGTCGCAGATACGCAGTATTTT CASSVRVADTQYF
. TRBJ2-6 TRBV9 TGTGCCAGCAGCGGGAATCAGGGAGGTGGGGCCAACGTCCTGACTTTC CASSGNQGGGANVLTF
TRBD1 TRBJ2-7 TRBV15 TGTGCCACCAGCAGAGTGGACAGGAAATACGAGCAGTACTTC CATSRVDRKYEQYF
. TRBJ2-7 TRBV9 TGTGCCAGCAGCGTAGGTGTAGCGGACTACGAGCAGTACTTC CASSVGVADYEQYF
. TRBJ2-2 TRBV6-6 TGTGCCAGCAGCTCCGGACAGACGAGTGACACCGGGGAGCTGTTTTTT CASSSGQTSDTGELFF
. TRBJ2-7 TRBV6-5 TGTGCCAGCAGCATACGGGCAGGGTGGGAGCAGTACTTC CASSIRAGWEQYF
TRBD2 TRBJ2-2 TRBV6-5 TGTGCCAGCAGGAGCGGGAGAACCGGGGAGCTGTTTTTT CASRSGRTGELFF
. TRBJ2-7 TRBV19 TGTGTCATTAGGTTCAGGGACTCCCTCTACGAGCAGTACTTC CVIRFRDSLYEQYF
. TRBJ1-4 TRBV29-1 TGCAGCGCCGGGAGGCAGGAAGAAAAACTGTTTTTT CSAGRQEEKLFF
. TRBJ2-1 TRBV2 TGTGCCAGCAGTGGTAGCGCCCTAAATGAGCAGTTCTTC CASSGSALNEQFF
TRBD1 TRBJ1-3 TRBV4-2 TGTGCCAGCAGCCAGGTAACAGGGGCCGGAAACACCATATATTTT CASSQVTGAGNTIYF
. TRBJ1-2 TRBV7-2 TGTGCCAGCAGCTTAGACAGAAACGGCTACACCTTC CASSLDRNGYTF
. TRBJ2-3 TRBV11-3 TGTGCCAGCTCTAAAACCACAGATACGCAGTATTTT CASSKTTDTQYF
TRBD1 TRBJ1-6 TRBV6-1 TGTGCCAGCAGTGATTTCGACAGGGGTGGTTCACCCCTCCACTTT CASSDFDRGGSPLHF
. TRBJ2-7 TRBV11-2 TGTGCCAGCAGCCCGACACCGACCTACGAGCAGTACTTC CASSPTPTYEQYF